This passage covers 22 T cell receptor beta chains from one sample sequenced in a study of beta chain features in type 1 diabetes. Study findings and constraints: People with Type 1 diabetes carried modestly yet significantly shorter TCRB CDR3s in all four CD4+ subsets.

Which antigens these TCRs recognize remains unknown. All of the isolated RNA was reverse transcribed, so expressed TCRB transcripts were sequenced. Assay: immunoSEQ multiplex PCR; the TCRdb copy retains only in-frame clones and omits some. The table shows approximately 30,000 clones, with less than 70% occurring only once. Sequencing was done on a sample of Tregs from blood. Receptors originate from a young woman with type 1 diabetes.

The chain uses TRBV18 and TRBJ1-4; D not resolved. CDR1 and CDR2 from the germline V gene are KGHSH and LQKENI. The CDR3 is 12 residues long. V gave up 2 bases and J gave up 6 bases, with 4 bases separating them. The CDR3 coding sequence is TGTGCCAGCTCACCAGCGGATGAAAAACTGTTTTTT. Amino acids: CASSPADEKLFF.

The chain uses TRBV5-5 and TRBJ2-7; no clear D. Germline V gene data show CDR1 as SGHKS and CDR2 as YYEKEE (reference sequence). CDR3 length equals 12 residues. Deletions cut 3 bases from V and 4 bases from J, with 8 bases between. The CDR3: CASSYGSYEQYF. CDR3 nucleotide sequence: TGTGCCAGCAGCTATGGCAGTTACGAGCAGTACTTC. Drawing the rest from reference TRBV5-5 and TRBJ2-7, the complete variable domain is DAGVTQSPTHLIKTRGQQVTLRCSPISGHKSVSWYQQVLGQGPQFIFQYYEKEERGRGNFPDRFSARQFPNYSSELNVNALLLGDSALYLCASSYGSYEQYFGPGTRLTVT.

This chain uses TRBV6-6 with TRBJ1-5; no reliable D call. V lost 6 bases, J lost 4 bases, and 10 bases lay in between. The germline V gene has CDR1 MNHNY and CDR2 SVGAGI (reference sequence). The CDR3 extends over 13 amino acids. The CDR3 DNA sequence: TGTGCCAGCAGCCCGACACGGAATCAGCCCCAGCATTTT. This codes for CASSPTRNQPQHF.

The gene calls are TRBV28 and TRBJ2-7; D may be TRBD2 (6 bases). The CDR3 runs 15 residues. V lost 6 bases, J lost 3 bases, and 18 bases lay in between. Germline-derived CDR1 and CDR2 are MDHEN and SYDVKM. The CDR3 protein is CASSRGLFNLYEQYF. The CDR3 DNA follows: TGTGCCAGCAGCCGGGGACTTTTCAACCTCTACGAGCAGTACTTC. The full variable domain, with the rest looked up from reference TRBV28 and TRBJ2-7, is DVKVTQSSRYLVKRTGEKVFLECVQDMDHENMFWYRQDPGLGLRLIYFSYDVKMKEKGDIPEGYSVSREKKERFSLILESASTNQTSMYLCASSRGLFNLYEQYFGPGTRLTVT.

The genes are TRBV7-2 and TRBJ2-7; D possibly corresponds to TRBD2 (6 bases). Germline V CDR1 and CDR2: SGHTA, FQGNSA. Trimming removed 1 base from V and 2 bases from J, with 18 bases in between. This CDR3 contains 17 residues. Here the CDR3 reads CASSLVSVSGYAYEQYF. The CDR3 coding sequence is TGTGCCAGCAGCTTAGTGTCGGTTAGCGGATATGCCTACGAGCAGTACTTC.

V gene TRBV7-9 combines with J gene TRBJ2-3; 9 bases align to TRBD2. V dropped 10 bases and J dropped 4; count of bases not matched to a gene: 3. This CDR3 contains 12 residues. Germline V CDR1 and CDR2: SEHNR, FQNEAQ (reference sequence). The CDR3 protein is CAIGTSPDTQYF. The DNA for the CDR3 is TGTGCCATCGGGACTAGCCCAGATACGCAGTATTTT. Together with reference TRBV7-9 and TRBJ2-3, the CDR3 gives the full variable domain: DTGVSQNPRHKITKRGQNVTFRCDPISEHNRLYWYRQTLGQGPEFLTYFQNEAQLEKSRLLSDRFSAERPKGSFSTLEIQRTEQGDSAMYLCAIGTSPDTQYFGPGTRLTVL.

This chain joins TRBV7-8 and TRBJ2-1; D is unclear. The germline V and J ends were trimmed by 1 base and 0 bases, with 16 bases remaining between them. The V gene's germline CDR1 is SGHVS and CDR2 FQNEAQ. This CDR3 has 18 amino acids. CDR3 amino acids: CASSLVLTFWSSYNEQFF. The CDR3, as DNA: TGTGCCAGCAGCTTAGTCCTTACTTTTTGGAGCTCCTACAATGAGCAGTTCTTC.

This rearrangement joins TRBV27 to TRBJ2-7, with 10 bases fitting TRBD2. Germline CDR1 reads MNHEY; CDR2 reads SMNVEV (reference sequence). The CDR3 sequence is 13 residues long. Losses at the gene ends were 7 bases for V and 2 bases for J; bases not matched to a gene: 2. The CDR3 nucleotides read TGTGCCAGCACTAGCGGGAGTGCCTACGAGCAGTACTTC. The encoded protein is CASTSGSAYEQYF.

V and J are TRBV7-9 and TRBJ1-2, with 8 bases that match TRBD1. CDR1 is SEHNR, CDR2 FQNEAQ, per germline (reference sequence). The junction had 12 bases not matched to a gene; V was cut back by 4 bases and J by 2 bases. The CDR3 loop spans 17 amino acids. The CDR3 reads CASSSSQPRDRNYGYTF. The CDR3 nucleotides are TGTGCCAGCAGCTCATCACAGCCCCGGGACAGGAACTATGGCTACACCTTC.

The chain employs TRBV7-2 and TRBJ2-2; D remains unclear. The CDR3 consists of 15 residues. Germline V gives CDR1 SGHTA, CDR2 FQGNSA. The V gene lost 5 bases and the J gene lost 0 bases, with 10 bases spanning the gap. The CDR3 region has the DNA TGTGCCAGCAGCCTCGACTGGACGAACACCGGGGAGCTGTTTTTT. It encodes CASSLDWTNTGELFF.

This clone was recorded only once. V is TRBV7-3 and J is TRBJ2-1; 7 nucleotides agree with TRBD2. The CDR3 loop spans 16 amino acids. Unmatched junction bases numbered 10, after V lost 2 bases and J lost 6 bases. Germline V gene sequence: CDR1 SGHTA, CDR2 FQGTGA. Here the CDR3 reads CASSLLAGLETNEQFF. In DNA form, the CDR3 reads TGTGCCAGCAGCTTATTGGCAGGACTAGAGACCAATGAGCAGTTCTTC.

This clone was counted between two and nine times. This rearrangement joins TRBV7-8 to TRBJ2-1, with TRBD2 identical over 12 bases. The CDR3 has 13 amino acids. V shed 4 bases, J shed 11 bases, and the junction held 3 bases outside the gene matches. Germline V gene lookup returns CDR1 SGHVS and CDR2 FQNEAQ. The CDR3 DNA follows: TGTGCCAGCAGCTCAGGACTAGCGGGAAAGCAGTTCTTC. Protein sequence: CASSSGLAGKQFF. The full variable domain, its missing parts supplied by reference TRBV7-8 and TRBJ2-1, is GAGVSQSPRYKVAKRGQDVALRCDPISGHVSLFWYQQALGQGPEFLTYFQNEAQLDKSGLPSDRFFAERPEGSVSTLKIQRTQQEDSAVYLCASSSGLAGKQFFGPGTRLTVL.

V usage is TRBV7-9 and J usage is TRBJ2-1, with D possibly being TRBD2 (5 bases). Germline V gene data show CDR1 as SEHNR and CDR2 as FQNEAQ (reference sequence). The germline V and J ends were trimmed by 3 bases and 7 bases, with 13 bases remaining between them. The CDR3 sequence is 14 residues long. The CDR3 sequence is CASSFDPGRNEQFF. The CDR3 DNA sequence: TGTGCCAGCAGCTTCGACCCGGGGAGAAATGAGCAGTTCTTC. The variable domain in full, completed from reference TRBV7-9 and TRBJ2-1, reads DTGVSQNPRHKITKRGQNVTFRCDPISEHNRLYWYRQTLGQGPEFLTYFQNEAQLEKSRLLSDRFSAERPKGSFSTLEIQRTEQGDSAMYLCASSFDPGRNEQFFGPGTRLTVL.

This chain uses TRBV29-1 with TRBJ2-7; D is unclear. Germline-derived CDR1 and CDR2 are SQVTM and ANQGSEA. The CDR3 sequence is 11 residues long. Trimming removed 3 bases at V and 4 bases at J, with 7 bases between. The CDR3 DNA reads as TGCAGCGTTGAGGAGCAATACGAGCAGTACTTC. It is translated as CSVEEQYEQYF.

The chain joins TRBV27 to TRBJ2-3; 8 nucleotides line up with TRBD1. Germline assignment: CDR1 MNHEY and CDR2 SMNVEV (reference sequence). CDR3 length: 17 amino acids. With 2 bases clipped from V and 1 base from J, the junction kept 8 bases outside the gene matches. The CDR3 DNA reads as TGTGCCAGCAGTTTAGGGACAGGAGGTTTAGGCACAGATACGCAGTATTTT. Protein product: CASSLGTGGLGTDTQYF.

The chain employs TRBV7-2 and TRBJ1-2; D gene ambiguous. There are 12 residues in the CDR3. Germline CDR1 is SGHTA and CDR2 is FQGNSA. Trimming pared 1 base from V and 8 bases from J, leaving 8 bases between. The CDR3 nucleotides read TGTGCCAGCAGCTTAGTCGGGGTCGGCTACACCTTC. The encoded protein is CASSLVGVGYTF.

The chain carries TRBV2 and TRBJ1-5; tentatively, D is TRBD1 (6 bases). V was shortened by 6 bases and J by 6 bases, with 12 bases between the two germline ends. CDR1 SNHLY and CDR2 FYNNEI come from the germline V gene. The length of the CDR3 is 13 residues. The CDR3 loop reads CASRSSQGQPQHF. Written as DNA, the CDR3 is TGTGCCAGCAGGTCGTCACAGGGTCAGCCCCAGCATTTT. The full variable domain, in which reference TRBV2 and TRBJ1-5 provide the parts outside the CDR3, is EPEVTQTPSHQVTQMGQEVILRCVPISNHLYFYWYRQILGQKVEFLVSFYNNEISEKSEIFDDQFSVERPDGSNFTLKIRSTKLEDSAMYFCASRSSQGQPQHFGDGTRLSIL.

The chain employs TRBV5-8 and TRBJ2-5, with TRBD2 identical over 9 bases. V dropped 0 bases and J dropped 5; count of bases not matched to a gene: 5. The CDR3 spans 15 residues. From germline, CDR1 is SGHTS and CDR2 YDEGEE. The DNA for the CDR3 is TGTGCCAGCAGCTTGGGCGGGAGGGCCGGGGAGACCCAGTACTTC. Amino acids: CASSLGGRAGETQYF.

This clone was detected only a few times. V and J are TRBV7-9 and TRBJ2-1; possible D gene TRBD2, 5 bases. The CDR3 is 14 residues long. The V end lost 2 bases, the J end lost 9 bases, and 14 bases lay between the germline ends. CDR1 and CDR2 (germline): SEHNR, FQNEAQ (reference sequence). CDR3 residues: CASSLIEGSAEQFF. The DNA of the CDR3 is TGTGCCAGCAGCTTAATCGAGGGTAGCGCTGAGCAGTTCTTC.

This sequence joins TRBV19 and TRBJ2-1; D might be TRBD1 (5 bases). This CDR3 has 16 amino acids. CDR1 and CDR2 from the germline V gene are LNHDA and SQIVND (reference sequence). V shed 3 bases and J shed 4 bases, with 16 bases lying between them. The CDR3 protein is CASSIFGTGAYNEQFF. CDR3 in DNA: TGTGCCAGTAGTATTTTTGGTACTGGGGCATACAATGAGCAGTTCTTC. The entire variable domain, with the rest obtained from reference TRBV19 and TRBJ2-1, is as follows: DGGITQSPKYLFRKEGQNVTLSCEQNLNHDAMYWYRQDPGQGLRLIYYSQIVNDFQKGDIAEGYSVSREKKESFPLTVTSAQKNPTAFYLCASSIFGTGAYNEQFFGPGTRLTVL.

The chain joins TRBV2 to TRBJ2-1; the D gene is possibly TRBD2 (5 bases). Trimming stripped 8 bases from V and 7 bases from J, with 18 bases between. Germline V gene lookup returns CDR1 SNHLY and CDR2 FYNNEI. The CDR3 runs 14 residues. CDR3 nucleotides: TGTGCCAGCCACCGGAGGCCCCGTGTTAATGAGCAGTTCTTC. Translated: CASHRRPRVNEQFF.

This chain links TRBV5-1 with TRBJ2-5; D is unclear. The germline gives CDR1 SGHRS, CDR2 YFSETQ. Deletions cut 4 bases from V and 2 bases from J, with 15 bases between. The CDR3 covers 15 residues. CDR3 amino acids: CASSPDAAGQETQYF. The CDR3, as DNA: TGCGCCAGCAGCCCAGATGCGGCTGGACAAGAGACCCAGTACTTC.